This entry concerns a single T cell receptor (beta chain). Its antigen is undetermined. These data belong to a study of shared clonotypes between healthy human individuals. About the study: Each donor contributed plates that comprised three CD4 naive, three CD4 memory, two CD8 naive and one CD8 memory.

There are 16 residues in the CDR3. The germline V gene encodes CDR1 SGHAT and CDR2 FQDESV (reference sequence). V lost 5 bases and J lost 3, with 16 bases in between. Regarding the study as a whole: Non-shared clonotypes showed lower generation probabilities than clonotypes common to all four donors. Estimated clonotype richness was generally higher in naive than memory subsets. What rarefaction showed was incomplete sorted-subset sequencing despite large depth.

TCRdb's table, derived via immunoSEQ multiplex PCR, lists solely in-frame clones and lacks some. In the table there are some 1 million clones, more than 65% of which are singletons. V usage is TRBV11-1 and J usage is TRBJ2-2; a weak D match, TRBD1 (6 bases). Material: memory CD4+ T cells sorted from blood. Documented subset: CD45RA-negative fraction. This clonotype was obtained from a young man in good health. For the CDR3, the DNA is TGTGCCAGCAGCCAAGCCAGGACAGACTACACCGGGGAGCTGTTTTTT. This gives the protein CASSQARTDYTGELFF. The whole variable domain, remainder taken from reference TRBV11-1 and TRBJ2-2, is EAEVAQSPRYKITEKSQAVAFWCDPISGHATLYWYRQILGQGPELLVQFQDESVVDDSQLPKDRFSAERLKGVDSTLKIQPAELGDSAMYLCASSQARTDYTGELFFGEGSRLTVL.